Shown below are 13 T cell receptor beta chains from a single sample sequenced in a study of T cell repertoires in cytomegalovirus infection (dated by TCRdb to between 2019 and 2020). The sequencer was an Illumina HiSeq 1500. TCRdb cleaned the public reads at Q25 with fastp, built clones with MiXCR and kept in-frame beta chains. Rows are unified per CDR3 protein, each entry keeping the most common DNA and genes. The sample yields over 450,000 distinct CDR3 sequences; 11% were counted once. The ten largest account for roughly a tenth of the sample. The material sequenced was PBMCs. Receptors were obtained from a human donor in good health (CMV status not recorded). Some clones in this sample may be carry-over from other donors' samples.

This clonotype was counted between two and nine times. The chain joins TRBV20-1 to TRBJ2-4; either TRBD1 or TRBD2 may fit D (5 bases each). Germline values: CDR1 DFQATT, CDR2 SNEGSKA (reference sequence). The CDR3 covers 16 residues. V gave up 3 bases and J gave up 5 bases, with 20 bases separating them. CDR3 DNA sequence: TGCAGTGCTAGCATGCGAAGGGGAGCCGCACAAAACATTCAGTACTTC. Its translation is CSASMRRGAAQNIQYF.

This clonotype was observed a handful of times. The genes are TRBV7-9 and TRBJ2-7; 7 bases are a match to TRBD1. After removal of 5 bases from V and 3 bases from J, the junction contained 7 bases not matched to a gene. The germline V gene encodes CDR1 SEHNR and CDR2 FQNEAQ (reference sequence). The length of the CDR3 is 14 residues. CDR3 bases: TGTGCCAGCAGCGAGGGGGCTACTGGCTACGAGCAGTACTTC. Residues: CASSEGATGYEQYF.

As concerns this clonotype: A much larger clone is a single base away; this may be a read error. V is TRBV9 and J is TRBJ2-3; D perhaps matches TRBD2 (6 bases). Trimming left V 4 bases short and J 1 base short, with 13 bases between. This CDR3 has 15 residues. Germline V gene data show CDR1 as SGDLS and CDR2 as YYNGEE. The CDR3 reads CASSIRGGGTDTQYF. In DNA form, the CDR3 reads TGTGCCAGCAGCATCCGTGGCGGGGGCACAGATACGCAGTATTTT.

V gene TRBV27 combines with J gene TRBJ2-2, with 10 nucleotides matching TRBD2. J gave up 4 bases and V 3 bases, and 14 bases lay outside the gene matches. The CDR3 has 19 residues. Germline loops: CDR1 MNHEY, CDR2 SMNVEV (reference sequence). This CDR3 reads CASSFRGPGLAGATGELFF. Written as DNA, the CDR3 is TGTGCCAGCAGTTTCAGGGGCCCCGGGCTAGCGGGAGCCACCGGGGAGCTGTTTTTT.

This clonotype was counted at least ten times. This rearrangement joins TRBV27 to TRBJ1-4; D perhaps matches TRBD1 (6 bases). CDR1 and CDR2 from the germline V gene are MNHEY and SMNVEV (reference sequence). CDR3 size: 15 residues. Trimming removed 5 bases from V and 0 bases from J, with 10 bases in between. This CDR3 reads CASSPQGPTNEKLFF. CDR3 nucleotide sequence: TGTGCCAGCAGTCCGCAGGGGCCAACTAATGAAAAACTGTTTTTT.

This clonotype was recorded at least ten times. The rearrangement links TRBV6-5 to TRBJ2-1, with TRBD2 matching over 10 bases. V lost 7 bases and J lost 6; bases outside the gene matches: 15. The CDR3 contains 17 residues. Germline CDR1 MNHEY, CDR2 SVGAGI. The CDR3 spells CASNSNSGGVLVNEQFF. CDR3 bases: TGTGCCAGCAATAGTAACAGCGGGGGGGTCTTGGTCAATGAGCAGTTCTTC.

This clonotype occurred many times. The chain recombines TRBV7-8 with TRBJ1-3; D gene unclear. CDR3 length: 13 amino acids. CDR1 SGHVS and CDR2 FQNEAQ come from the germline V gene. V lost 1 base, J lost 5 bases, and 6 bases lay in between. This chain's CDR3 is CASSLEGRNTIYF. CDR3 sequence (DNA): TGTGCCAGCAGCTTAGAGGGTCGAAACACCATATATTTT.

This clonotype was counted ten times or more. This chain uses TRBV9 with TRBJ2-7, with 11 bases fitting TRBD1. Germline CDR1 SGDLS, CDR2 YYNGEE. Trimming took 3 bases from V and 6 from J; bases not matched to a gene: 2. CDR3 length: 13 amino acids. The DNA for the CDR3 is TGTGCCAGCAGCGGCGGGACAGGGGGCGAGCAGTACTTC. Translating gives CASSGGTGGEQYF.

This clonotype was observed at least ten times. The chain combines TRBV19 with TRBJ2-3; D might be TRBD1 (5 bases). There are 15 residues in the CDR3. Germline V gene lookup returns CDR1 LNHDA and CDR2 SQIVND (reference sequence). The V end lost 9 bases, the J end lost 3 bases, and 19 bases lay between the germline ends. CDR3 in DNA: TGTGCCAGCTCTGGGGCGCTACTCCGAACAGATACGCAGTATTTT. It specifies CASSGALLRTDTQYF.

Many counts were recorded for this clonotype. The J gene is TRBJ1-4, the V gene TRBV28; tentative D call: TRBD1 (6 bases). CDR3 length equals 14 residues. CDR1 MDHEN and CDR2 SYDVKM come from the germline V gene. V shed 6 bases and J shed 5 bases, with 13 bases lying between them. The chain's CDR3 is CASSLGGRNEKLFF. The CDR3, as DNA: TGTGCCAGCAGCCTTGGGGGGCGGAATGAAAAACTGTTTTTT. Combining the CDR3 with reference TRBV28 and TRBJ1-4 gives the whole variable domain DVKVTQSSRYLVKRTGEKVFLECVQDMDHENMFWYRQDPGLGLRLIYFSYDVKMKEKGDIPEGYSVSREKKERFSLILESASTNQTSMYLCASSLGGRNEKLFFGSGTQLSVL.

The gene calls are TRBV28 and TRBJ1-1, with D perhaps matching TRBD1 (6 bases). There are 13 residues in the CDR3. V dropped 7 bases and J dropped 2 bases, with 11 bases sitting between them. The germline V gene has CDR1 MDHEN and CDR2 SYDVKM. CDR3 in DNA: TGTGCCAGCACGGGGGCATCCAACACTGAAGCTTTCTTT. This encodes CASTGASNTEAFF.

In its sample, this clonotype was seen a few times. The rearrangement uses TRBV28 and TRBJ2-7, with D tentatively TRBD1 (5 bases). This CDR3 region has 15 residues. The V and J ends lost 7 bases and 0 bases respectively, with 16 bases between them. Germline CDR1 is MDHEN and CDR2 is SYDVKM. The CDR3, as DNA: TGTGCCAGCACCACCCGGCAGGGCGACTCCTACGAGCAGTACTTC. It codes for CASTTRQGDSYEQYF.

This clonotype was seen ten or more times. CDR3 residues: CASSLRAGAYTEAFF. As DNA, the CDR3 is TGTGCCAGCAGCTTAAGGGCCGGGGCCTACACTGAAGCTTTCTTT. The chain is built from TRBV7-3 and TRBJ1-1, with a tentative D call TRBD1 (5 bases). The V gene's germline CDR1 is SGHTA and CDR2 FQGTGA. Between the trimmed V and J ends, which lost 1 base and 3 bases, there was a span of 12 bases. The CDR3 runs 15 residues.